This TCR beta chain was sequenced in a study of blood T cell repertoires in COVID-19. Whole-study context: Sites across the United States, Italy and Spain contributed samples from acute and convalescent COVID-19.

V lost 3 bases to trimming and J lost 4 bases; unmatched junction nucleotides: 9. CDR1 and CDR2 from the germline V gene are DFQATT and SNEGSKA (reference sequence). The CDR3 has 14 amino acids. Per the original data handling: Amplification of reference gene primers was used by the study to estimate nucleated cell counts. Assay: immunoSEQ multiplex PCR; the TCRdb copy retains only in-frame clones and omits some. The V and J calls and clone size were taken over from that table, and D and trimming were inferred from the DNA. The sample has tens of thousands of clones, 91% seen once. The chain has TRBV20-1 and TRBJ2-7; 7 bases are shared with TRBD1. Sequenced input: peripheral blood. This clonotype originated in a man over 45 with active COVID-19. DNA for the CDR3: TGCAGTGCTAGTAGTTTAGACAGGGAGTACGAGCAGTACTTC. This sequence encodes CSASSLDREYEQYF.